This paragraph reports one TCR beta chain. This clone was recorded only once. The target of this receptor is not known. No quality values exist for individual bases; no much larger clone is one base distant. This entry belongs to a study of long-term antiretroviral therapy in people with HIV (dated by TCRdb to 2022 to 2024). Describing the broader study: Collection of the earliest samples took place about a decade ahead of the 2015 WHO recommendation for immediate ART, at a time when ART was typically delayed until CD4 counts fell. The cohort contributed about 180 cryopreserved PBMC samples from 30 to 35 adults with confirmed HIV infection, collected serially over a mean of 6 years (range 1-12). A retrospective serial study tested whether ART initiation and durable HIV suppression were associated with changes in peripheral blood TRB repertoire composition and diversity. No cross-contamination during QIAcube processing was shown when test extractions of a monoclonal T-cell line were performed alongside around 30 polyclonal samples. About 35% of the 30 participants with HIV were female. The research as a whole found: Compared with controls, HIV repertoires had narrower CDR3 length ranges, and the network structure pointed to an antigen-experienced repertoire that shifted only slightly toward naive after ART. Starting ART was linked to a significant rise in TRB diversity, yet even with long-term ART the diversity remained significantly lower than in transplant donor controls. The samples were dated from about 2004 to 2018, and the ART regimens that were used may be less effective than current ART regimens. Since PBMC availability was limited, sequencing covered only the TCR beta chain, with no alpha chain pairing. Because pre-ART samples had limited cell numbers, profiling was done on unsorted PBMC rather than on sorted CD4+ and CD8+ T cells. Inferences about post-ART repertoire changes are limited because no data were available on ART adherence, viral resistance or therapy changes. At every time point, the repertoire was dominated by expanded TRB clones first identified before ART initiation, although this dominance fluctuated and, in many PLHIV, declined after ART.

To be included, a participant needed at least one PBMC sample from before ART initiation plus at least two post-ART samples. Every participant with HIV received treatment in the United States of America. Before DNA extraction, cryopreserved samples of roughly 0.95-10 million PBMC were thawed and washed. At the time of the earliest PBMC sample, participants with HIV were aged between 23 and 54 years. PBMC samples from each participant spanned 1-4 timepoints before ART initiation and 2-8 timepoints after ART initiation, with a median of 7 samples. For every participant, serial HIV viral load, CD4+ T-cell count, ART history and demographic data were obtained. A Qiagen kit on a QIAcube was used to extract genomic DNA from unsorted PBMC, with samples processed in batches of 12. The immunoSEQ hsTCRB v3.0 assay was used at survey level resolution to sequence the TRB variable region. A depth of 40,000-50,000 T-cell genomes per sample was targeted for TRB sequencing. Pooled TRB libraries were sequenced on an Illumina MiSeq with a v3 150-cycle kit. Per the authors' processing: Repertoire analysis ran in R within a reproducible Nextflow workflow covering QC, data transformation and analysis. LymphoSeq2, an R package for AIRR-Seq data exploration, was used to implement custom analyses. After excluding a handful of samples that yielded fewer than 5000 total TRB sequences, 188 HIV repertoires remained for analysis. Among the approximately 190 HIV repertoires that were kept, 59 were collected before ART initiation and roughly 130 were collected after ART initiation. Repertoires were downsampled to 5000 TRB nucleotide sequences, and summary statistics were averaged over 100 downsampling iterations. Only TRB sequences with CDR3 regions of at least seven amino acids were retained for analysis. Diversity was measured with a Shannon entropy-derived clonality score and the Gini coefficient. In the repertoire networks, any two of the top 5000 CDR3 amino acid sequences were connected whenever the two sequences differed by an edit distance of one. Antigen specificity groups and MHC restriction were predicted for TRB CDR3 amino acid sequences with GLIPH2. CDR3 amino acid sequences were matched against VDJdb and McPAS-TCR to flag known CMV, EBV, HIV or tissue antigen associations. Pre-ART, post-ART and control groups were compared with Wilcoxon signed-rank tests and Holm-Bonferroni correction. Drawn from immuneACCESS, this table holds only the in-frame rearrangements with V and J called that TCRdb kept. Clones are partly lost; checked studies trace under half to an unresolved V gene and leave the rest unexplained. D and trimming come from the DNA, and the V and J calls and clone size come from that table. This sample has about 21,000 clones in its table, and around 90% of those were observed once. The top ten clonotypes cover about 4% of the sample.

V and J lose 2 bases and 5 bases, and a span of 17 bases separates them. The CDR3 runs 16 amino acids, cysteine and phenylalanine included. Just the 48-base CDR3 DNA is kept, in frame starting at base 1. The CDR1 and CDR2 encoded by the germline V gene are SGHRS and YFSETQ. Source: unsorted PBMCs, taken 2.3 years after starting antiretroviral therapy. The source of this sequence is a man in his fifties or sixties with HIV. The V gene is TRBV5-1 and the J gene is TRBJ2-1; the D gene is possibly TRBD1, with 5 bases matching. This receptor has the CDR3 CASSFEERGHNNEQFF. The DNA sequence is given as TGCGCCAGCAGCTTTGAGGAAAGGGGCCACAACAATGAGCAGTTCTTC. With the rest looked up from the reference TRBV5-1 and TRBJ2-1 genes rather than sequenced, the full variable domain is KAGVTQTPRYLIKTRGQQVTLSCSPISGHRSVSWYQQTPGQGLQFLFEYFSETQRNKGNFPGRFSGRQFSNSRSEMNVSTLELGDSALYLCASSFEERGHNNEQFFGPGTRLTVL.